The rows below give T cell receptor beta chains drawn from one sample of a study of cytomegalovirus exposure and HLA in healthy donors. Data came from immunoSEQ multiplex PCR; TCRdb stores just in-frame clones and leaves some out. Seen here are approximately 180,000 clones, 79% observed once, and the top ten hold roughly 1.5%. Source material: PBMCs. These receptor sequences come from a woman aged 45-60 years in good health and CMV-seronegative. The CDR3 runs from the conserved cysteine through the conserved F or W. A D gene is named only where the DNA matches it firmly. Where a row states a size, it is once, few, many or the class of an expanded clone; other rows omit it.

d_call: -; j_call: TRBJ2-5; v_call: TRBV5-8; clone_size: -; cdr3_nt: TGTGCCAGCAGCTTGGGGGTCGGGGAGACCCAGTACTTC; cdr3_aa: CASSLGVGETQYF
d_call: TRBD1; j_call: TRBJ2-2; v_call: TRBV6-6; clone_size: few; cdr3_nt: TGTGCCAGCAGTTTACAGGGGGCAAGTACCGGGGAGCTGTTTTTT; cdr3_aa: CASSLQGASTGELFF
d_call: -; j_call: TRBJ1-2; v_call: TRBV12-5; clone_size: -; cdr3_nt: TGTGCTAGTGGTTTCTGGACGGGAGATGGCTACACCTTC; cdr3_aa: CASGFWTGDGYTF
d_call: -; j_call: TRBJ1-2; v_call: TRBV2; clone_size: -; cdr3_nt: TGCGCGGGAAGAAGGGCTGGCGCCTATGGCTACACCTTC; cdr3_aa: CAGRRAGAYGYTF
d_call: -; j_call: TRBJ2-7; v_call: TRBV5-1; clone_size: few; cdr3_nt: TGCGCCAGCAGCTTGGGAAGGGGTAATGCCTACGAGCAGTACTTC; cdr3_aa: CASSLGRGNAYEQYF
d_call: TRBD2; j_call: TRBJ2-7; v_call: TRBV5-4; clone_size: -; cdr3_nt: TGTGCCAGCAGCAAGCTAGCGGGAGGGCAGAACGAGCAGTACTTC; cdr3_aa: CASSKLAGGQNEQYF
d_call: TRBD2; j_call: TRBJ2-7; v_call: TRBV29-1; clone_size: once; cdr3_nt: TGCAGCGTTGAACGACCCGGGACTAGAACCGAGCAGTACTTC; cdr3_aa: CSVERPGTRTEQYF
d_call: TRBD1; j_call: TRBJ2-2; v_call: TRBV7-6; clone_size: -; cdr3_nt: TGTGCCAGCAGCTTCCGGGACAGGGATACCGGGGAGCTGTTTTTT; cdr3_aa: CASSFRDRDTGELFF
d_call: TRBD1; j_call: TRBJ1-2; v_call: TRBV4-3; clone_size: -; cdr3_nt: TGCGCCAGCAGCCAGGACTCACAGGGGGAACCATATGGCTACACCTTC; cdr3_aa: CASSQDSQGEPYGYTF
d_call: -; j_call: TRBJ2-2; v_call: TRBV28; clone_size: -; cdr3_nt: TGTGCCAGCAGTTTATTAAGCCTCCCCATAAACACCGGGGAGCTGTTTTTT; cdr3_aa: CASSLLSLPINTGELFF
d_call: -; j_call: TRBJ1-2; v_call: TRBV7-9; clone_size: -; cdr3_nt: TGTTCCAGCAGACCTACAGGATTAACCTATGGCTACACCTTC; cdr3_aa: CSSRPTGLTYGYTF
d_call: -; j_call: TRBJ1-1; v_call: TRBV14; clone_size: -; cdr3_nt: TGTGCCAGCAGCCAAGATTTGCGGGCTGAAGCTTTCTTT; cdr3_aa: CASSQDLRAEAFF
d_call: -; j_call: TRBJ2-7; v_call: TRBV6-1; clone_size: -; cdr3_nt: TGTGCCAGCAGTCAAACAACGGGGAAGCAGTACTTC; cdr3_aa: CASSQTTGKQYF
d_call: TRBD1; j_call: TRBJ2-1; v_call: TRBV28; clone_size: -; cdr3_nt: TGTGCCAGCAGTGGGACAGGGGGCTCCTACAATGAGCAGTTCTTC; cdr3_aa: CASSGTGGSYNEQFF
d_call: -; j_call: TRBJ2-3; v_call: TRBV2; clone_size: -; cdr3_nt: TGTGCCAGCAGTGCCTGGATGCGGGCACCTTCCGCAGATACGCAGTATTTT; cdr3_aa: CASSAWMRAPSADTQYF
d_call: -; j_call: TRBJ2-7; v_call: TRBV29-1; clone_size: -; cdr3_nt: TGCAGCGTTGAAGATCTAGGCCACGAGCAGTACTTC; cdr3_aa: CSVEDLGHEQYF
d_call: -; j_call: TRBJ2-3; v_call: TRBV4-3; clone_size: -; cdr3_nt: TGCGCCAGCAGCCAAGATCACTACACAGATACGCAGTATTTT; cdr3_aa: CASSQDHYTDTQYF
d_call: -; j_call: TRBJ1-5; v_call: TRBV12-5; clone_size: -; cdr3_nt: TGTGCTAGTGGCAGGGCGGGAGGGGACCATTCGGGCAATCAGCCCCAGCATTTT; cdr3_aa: CASGRAGGDHSGNQPQHF
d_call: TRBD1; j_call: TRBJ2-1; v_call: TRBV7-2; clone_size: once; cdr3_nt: TGTGCCAGCAGCCCTTCGGGACAGGGGTCCTACAATGAGCAGTTCTTC; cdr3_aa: CASSPSGQGSYNEQFF
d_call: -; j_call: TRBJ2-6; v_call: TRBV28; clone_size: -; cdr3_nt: TGTGCCAGCAGTAAACAGGGCTCTGGGGCCAACGTCCTGACTTTC; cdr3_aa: CASSKQGSGANVLTF
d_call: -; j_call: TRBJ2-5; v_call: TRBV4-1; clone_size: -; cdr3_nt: TGCGCCAGCAGCCAAGGGGCGGGGGCCGGGGAGACCCAGTACTTC; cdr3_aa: CASSQGAGAGETQYF
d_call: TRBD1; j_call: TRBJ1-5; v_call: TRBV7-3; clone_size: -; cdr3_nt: TGTGCCAGCAGCATAAACAGCGGGACAGGGCATTTGCGGAGGGGCAATCAGCCCCAGCATTTT; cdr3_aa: CASSINSGTGHLRRGNQPQHF
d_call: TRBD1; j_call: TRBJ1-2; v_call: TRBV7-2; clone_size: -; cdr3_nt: TGTGCCAGCAGCCCGGACAGGGACGGCTATGGCTACACCTTC; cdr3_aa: CASSPDRDGYGYTF
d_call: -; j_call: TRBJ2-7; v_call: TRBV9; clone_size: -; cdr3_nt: TGTGCCAGCAGCAGTGTACAGGGAATAGGGGAGCAGTACTTC; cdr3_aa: CASSSVQGIGEQYF
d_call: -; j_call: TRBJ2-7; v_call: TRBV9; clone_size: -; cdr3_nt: TGTGCCAGCAGCCCCGATCGAGGGGAGCAGTACTTC; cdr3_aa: CASSPDRGEQYF
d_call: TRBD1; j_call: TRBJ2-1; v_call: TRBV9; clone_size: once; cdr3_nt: TGTGCCAGCAGCTCCCGGACAGGGGGCGATGAGCAGTTCTTC; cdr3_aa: CASSSRTGGDEQFF
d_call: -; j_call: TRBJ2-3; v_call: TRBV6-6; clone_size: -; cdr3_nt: TGTGCCAGCAGTTACTGGGCAGGCCGAGCGGGAGATACGCAGTATTTT; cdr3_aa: CASSYWAGRAGDTQYF
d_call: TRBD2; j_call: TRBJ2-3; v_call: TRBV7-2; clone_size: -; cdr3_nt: TGTGCCAGCAGTTTAAGTGCAGCGGGAGGGCCCCAGGGTACGCAGTATTTT; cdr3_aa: CASSLSAAGGPQGTQYF
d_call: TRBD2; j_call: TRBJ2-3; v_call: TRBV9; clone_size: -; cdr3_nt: TGTGCCAGCAGCTTAAGACCCCTAGCGGCCACAGATACGCAGTATTTT; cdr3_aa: CASSLRPLAATDTQYF
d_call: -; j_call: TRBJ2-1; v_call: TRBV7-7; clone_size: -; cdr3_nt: TGTGCTAGCAGCTTAGCCCGGGGGTTGGACAATGAGCAGTTCTTC; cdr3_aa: CASSLARGLDNEQFF
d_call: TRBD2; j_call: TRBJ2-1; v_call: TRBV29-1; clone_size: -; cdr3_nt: TGCAGCGTTGAAATGCCGGGACTATCAAGCAATGAGCAGTTCTTC; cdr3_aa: CSVEMPGLSSNEQFF
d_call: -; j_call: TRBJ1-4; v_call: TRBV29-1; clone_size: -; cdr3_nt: TGCAGCGTTGGAATGGCAGAAAAACTGTTTTTT; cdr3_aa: CSVGMAEKLFF
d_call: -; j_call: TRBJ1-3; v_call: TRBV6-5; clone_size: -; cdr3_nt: TGTGCCAGCAGATCAGGGGTTGTTGGAAACACCATATATTTT; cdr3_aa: CASRSGVVGNTIYF
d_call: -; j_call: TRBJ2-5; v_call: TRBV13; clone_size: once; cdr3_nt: TGTGCCAGCAGCTTAATCGCGGAGGGGGAGACCCAGTACTTC; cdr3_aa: CASSLIAEGETQYF
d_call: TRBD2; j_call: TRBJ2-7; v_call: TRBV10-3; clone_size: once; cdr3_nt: TGTGCCATCAGGGGGACTAGCGGACCCTACGAGCAGTACTTC; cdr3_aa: CAIRGTSGPYEQYF
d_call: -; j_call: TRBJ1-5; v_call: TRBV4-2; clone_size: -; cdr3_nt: TGTGCCAGCAGCCAAGATGTTTGGGGGGTTAGCAATCAGCCCCAGCATTTT; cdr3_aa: CASSQDVWGVSNQPQHF